This entry describes one T cell receptor beta chain. This CDR3 has 14 residues. Trimming removed 1 base from V and 3 bases from J, with 9 bases in between. From germline, CDR1 is SEHNR and CDR2 FQNEAQ (reference sequence). This entry comes from a study of CD8 T cells in Susac syndrome. A quantity of about 0.5 to 1 ug RNA underwent reverse transcription using random hexamers. TCRdb re-derived calls from the immunoSEQ multiplex PCR reads in MiXCR, one entry per CDR3 protein. The table lists about 300,000 distinct CDR3 sequences, around 85% of them singletons, with 0.21% in the top ten. The genes are TRBV7-9 and TRBJ1-2; the D is unclear. The sample consisted of CD8+ T cells from PBMCs. The sequence was obtained from a human donor with multiple sclerosis. This CDR3 is CASSLDFSYYGYTF. The CDR3 bases are TGTGCCAGCAGCTTAGATTTCAGTTACTATGGCTACACCTTC.